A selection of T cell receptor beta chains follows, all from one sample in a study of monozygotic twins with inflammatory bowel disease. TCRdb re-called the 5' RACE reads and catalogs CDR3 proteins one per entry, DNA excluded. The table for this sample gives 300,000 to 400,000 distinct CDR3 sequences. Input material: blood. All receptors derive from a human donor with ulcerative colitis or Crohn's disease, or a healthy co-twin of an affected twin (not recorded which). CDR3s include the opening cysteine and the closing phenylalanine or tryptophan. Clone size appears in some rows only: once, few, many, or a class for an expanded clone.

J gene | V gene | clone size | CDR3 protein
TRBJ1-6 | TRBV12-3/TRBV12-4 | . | CASRRTYSSYNSPLHF
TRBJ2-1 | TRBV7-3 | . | CASSLTLPLTGQGLNNEQFF
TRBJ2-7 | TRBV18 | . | CASSSAGTGWYEQYF
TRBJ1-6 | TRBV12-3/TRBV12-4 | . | CASSLLELHPDSPLHF
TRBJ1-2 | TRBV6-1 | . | CASSEVAYQGYYGYTF
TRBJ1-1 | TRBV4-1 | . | CASSQAQMNTEAFF
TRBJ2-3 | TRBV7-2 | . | CASSLNRASTDTQYF
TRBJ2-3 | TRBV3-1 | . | CASSELPSNPVTDTQYF
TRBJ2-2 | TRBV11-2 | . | CASSLDGPGELFF
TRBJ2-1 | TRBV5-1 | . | CASTPSSLRINEQFF
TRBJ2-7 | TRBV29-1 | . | CSVLRDSPNEQYF
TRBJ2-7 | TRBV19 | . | CASSFRAGSYEQYF
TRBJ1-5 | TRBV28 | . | CASRVTRAEQPQHF
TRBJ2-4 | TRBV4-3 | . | CASSQNKQGNIQYF
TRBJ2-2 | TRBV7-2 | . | CASSPRGLAGGTGELFF
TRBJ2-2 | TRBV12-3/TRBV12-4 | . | CASTRPVSTGELFF
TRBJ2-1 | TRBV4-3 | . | CASSQGWGTESDEQFF
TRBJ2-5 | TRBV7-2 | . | CASSSPTWRGAPETQYF
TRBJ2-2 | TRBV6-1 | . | CASTNTGGGTGELFF
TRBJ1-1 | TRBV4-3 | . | CASSPRPGTEAFF
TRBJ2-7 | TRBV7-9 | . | CASQGPDRYEQYF
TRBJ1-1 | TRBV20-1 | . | CSATLSQLNTEAFF
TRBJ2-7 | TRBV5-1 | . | CASKTGQGAYEQYF
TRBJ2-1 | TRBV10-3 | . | CAISESHARSSYNEQFF
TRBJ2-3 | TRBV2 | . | CATEGQGIDTLYF
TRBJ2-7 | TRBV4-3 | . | CASSQGQGSGNEQYF
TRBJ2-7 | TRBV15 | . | CATSSPINMGGSYEQYF
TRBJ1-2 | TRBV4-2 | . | CASSQVQYGYTF
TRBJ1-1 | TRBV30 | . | CASNRGGTEAFF
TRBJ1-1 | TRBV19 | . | CASSTSGGSGTEAFF
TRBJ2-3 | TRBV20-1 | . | CSARATTTSGGQRDTQYF
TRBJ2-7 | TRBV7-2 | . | CASSYPDRGHFEQYF
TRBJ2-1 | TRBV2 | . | CASSPTGTSVSYNEQFF
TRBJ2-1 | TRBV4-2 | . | CASSQEGTTWNEQFF
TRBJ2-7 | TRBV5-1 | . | CASRDSSGGYEQYF
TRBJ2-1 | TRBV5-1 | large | CASRAGRGAYNEQFF
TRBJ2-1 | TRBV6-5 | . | CASSYLAGAYNEQFF
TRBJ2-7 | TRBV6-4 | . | CASSHVKNGTVNSSYEQYF
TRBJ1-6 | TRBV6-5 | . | CASSYEGAHSPLHF
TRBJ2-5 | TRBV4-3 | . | CASSLWAERTQYF
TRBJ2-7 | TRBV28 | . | CASSFRDTAGKSPYEQYF